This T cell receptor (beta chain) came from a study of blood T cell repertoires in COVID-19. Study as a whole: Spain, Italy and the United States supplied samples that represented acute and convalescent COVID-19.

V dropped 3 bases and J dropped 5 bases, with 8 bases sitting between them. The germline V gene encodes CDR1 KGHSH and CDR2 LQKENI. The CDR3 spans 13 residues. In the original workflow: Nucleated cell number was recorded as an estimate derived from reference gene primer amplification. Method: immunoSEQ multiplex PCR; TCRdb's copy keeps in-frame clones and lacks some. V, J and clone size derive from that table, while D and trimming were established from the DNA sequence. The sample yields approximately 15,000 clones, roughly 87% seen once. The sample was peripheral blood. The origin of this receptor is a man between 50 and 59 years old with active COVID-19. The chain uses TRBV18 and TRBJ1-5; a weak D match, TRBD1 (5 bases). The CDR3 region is CASSPGPYQPQHF. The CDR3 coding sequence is TGTGCCAGCTCACCGGGGCCATATCAGCCCCAGCATTTT.